This TCR beta chain was identified during a study of cytomegalovirus exposure and HLA in healthy donors. Study-level findings and limits: Later on, a genetic analysis was performed. It linked a missense variant in DCLRE1C with V- and J-gene trimming of TCR beta. It was reportedly the case that the classifier diagnosed cytomegalovirus status with high specificity and sensitivity. A prior analysis recorded that most TCR beta V segments were productive about 87% or about 30% of the time.

The donors were healthy bone marrow donors. J gave up 0 bases and V 6 bases, and 5 bases lay outside the gene matches. Germline CDR1 reads MNHNY; CDR2 reads SVGAGI (reference sequence). This CDR3 spans 15 amino acids. PCR involved 60 Vbeta and 13 Jbeta primers. TCRdb's table, derived via immunoSEQ multiplex PCR, lists solely in-frame clones and lacks some. The table lists about 150,000 clones, about 80% of them singletons. Regarding this clone: The antigen remains undetermined.

The sample was PBMCs. The receptor's source is a middle-aged woman in good health and CMV-seronegative. The rearrangement uses TRBV6-6 and TRBJ2-7; 10 bases fit TRBD1. As DNA, the CDR3 is TGTGCCAGCAGGCCGGGGACAGGGGCCTCCTACGAGCAGTACTTC. This translates into CASRPGTGASYEQYF.